One sample yielded the 27 T cell receptor beta chains listed below, sequenced in a study of beta chain features in type 1 diabetes. The antigens of these receptors remain unknown. Study results and caveats: The study found moderately but significantly shorter TCRB CDR3s in all four CD4+ subsets of Type 1 diabetes patients.

Reverse transcribing all isolated RNA meant expressed TCRB transcripts were sequenced. Assay: immunoSEQ multiplex PCR; the TCRdb copy retains only in-frame clones and omits some. The sample contains around 600,000 clones, roughly an eighth of which appear only once. The sample comprised naive CD4+ T cells from blood. Receptors were obtained from a man aged 25 to 45 with type 1 diabetes.

There are a few counts of this clone. The gene calls are TRBV18 and TRBJ1-2; 9 nucleotides line up with TRBD1. CDR3 length: 14 amino acids. Germline loops: CDR1 KGHSH, CDR2 LQKENI. The J segment lost 5 bases and the V segment lost 2 bases, leaving 3 bases of the junction unmatched. The CDR3 spells CASSPDRGVYGYTF. Written as DNA, the CDR3 is TGTGCCAGCTCACCAGACAGGGGGGTTTATGGCTACACCTTC.

The table lists this clone with a few counts. The CDR3 DNA follows: TGTGCCAGCAGTTTGGGAACAGGTGGAAACACCATATATTTT. Protein sequence: CASSLGTGGNTIYF. V gene TRBV28 combines with J gene TRBJ1-3; maybe TRBD1 (5 bases). The CDR3 has 14 residues. V shed 3 bases and J shed 3 bases, with 9 bases lying between them. The germline CDR1 and CDR2 sequences are MDHEN and SYDVKM. The full variable domain, in which reference TRBV28 and TRBJ1-3 provide the parts outside the CDR3, is DVKVTQSSRYLVKRTGEKVFLECVQDMDHENMFWYRQDPGLGLRLIYFSYDVKMKEKGDIPEGYSVSREKKERFSLILESASTNQTSMYLCASSLGTGGNTIYFGEGSWLTVV.

V usage is TRBV6-1 and J usage is TRBJ2-1; a weak D match, TRBD1 (5 bases). V lost 7 bases, J lost 4 bases, and 14 bases lay in between. This CDR3 region has 14 residues. Germline V gene data show CDR1 as MNHNS and CDR2 as SASEGT. CDR3 coding DNA: TGTGCCAGCACCCCACCAGGGCTTTACAATGAGCAGTTCTTC. Translating gives CASTPPGLYNEQFF.

This chain connects TRBV6-5 to TRBJ1-1; 8 nucleotides agree with TRBD1. From germline, CDR1 is MNHEY and CDR2 SVGAGI. The CDR3 length is 15 residues. Trimming cost V 4 bases and J 0 bases; bases outside gene matches: 4. The CDR3: CASSSRQGLNTEAFF. The CDR3 DNA follows: TGTGCCAGCAGTTCAAGACAGGGGCTGAACACTGAAGCTTTCTTT.

This clone has a handful of counts. The chain has TRBV19 and TRBJ2-3; 12 bases map to TRBD1. This CDR3 region has 18 residues. With V trimmed by 5 bases and J by 4 bases, 13 bases remained unmatched. Germline loops: CDR1 LNHDA, CDR2 SQIVND (reference sequence). For the CDR3, the DNA is TGTGCCAGTAGTGAGATCCGGGACAGGGGGCTTCGGGCAGATACGCAGTATTTT. Translating it yields CASSEIRDRGLRADTQYF.

V gene TRBV7-6 combines with J gene TRBJ1-2, with 8 bases fitting TRBD1. J was trimmed by 4 bases and V by 3 bases; bases with no gene match: 1. The germline CDR1 and CDR2 sequences are SGHVS and FNYEAQ. The CDR3 has 13 amino acids. The CDR3 loop is CASSLDRAYGYTF. CDR3 sequence (DNA): TGTGCCAGCAGCTTGGACAGGGCCTATGGCTACACCTTC.

V and J are TRBV4-3 and TRBJ2-6; D unclear. The CDR3 has 14 residues. V lost 0 bases to trimming and J lost 11 bases, with 11 bases between them. Germline V lookup: CDR1 LGHNA, CDR2 YSLEER. CDR3 DNA sequence: TGCGCCAGCAGCCAAGACAACCGGATCGACGTCCTGACTTTC. It is translated as CASSQDNRIDVLTF.

This clone was seen a few times. The V gene is TRBV30, the J gene TRBJ1-6; D call uncertain. This CDR3 comprises 18 residues. The V gene lost 1 base and the J gene lost 0 bases, with 16 bases spanning the gap. The germline V gene has CDR1 GTSNPN and CDR2 SVGIG (reference sequence). The CDR3 is CAWSAEGPTSSYNSPLHF. In DNA form, the CDR3 reads TGTGCCTGGAGTGCAGAGGGTCCCACTAGCTCCTATAATTCACCCCTCCACTTT.

This clone has just a few counts. The J gene is TRBJ1-6, the V gene TRBV10-3; D is unresolved. CDR1 is ENHRY, CDR2 SYGVKD, per germline. V was trimmed by 2 bases and J by 9 bases, leaving 11 bases between them. The CDR3 contains 14 residues. CDR3 protein: CAISEDGRGSPLHF. In DNA form, the CDR3 reads TGTGCCATCAGTGAGGATGGGAGAGGTTCACCCCTCCACTTT.

V is TRBV9 and J is TRBJ2-2; 8 positions agree with TRBD2. V dropped 4 bases and J dropped 5; count of bases not matched to a gene: 7. CDR1 is SGDLS, CDR2 YYNGEE, per germline. The CDR3 contains 15 residues. CDR3 in amino acids: CASSITGGATGELFF. CDR3 sequence (DNA): TGTGCCAGCAGCATTACCGGGGGGGCGACCGGGGAGCTGTTTTTT.

There are a few counts of this clone. V usage is TRBV9 and J usage is TRBJ1-5, with 7 bases identical to TRBD1. The CDR3 consists of 15 residues. Germline trimming cut 0 bases from V and 4 bases from J; bases unmatched to any gene: 4. CDR1 is SGDLS, CDR2 YYNGEE, per germline. The CDR3 nucleotides read TGTGCCAGCAGCGTAGAGGGACAGCAAAATCAGCCCCAGCATTTT. This encodes CASSVEGQQNQPQHF.

V and J are TRBV7-2 and TRBJ2-4; 11 bases line up with TRBD1. CDR1 SGHTA and CDR2 FQGNSA come from the germline V gene. V gave up 5 bases and J gave up 6 bases; unmatched junction bases: 9. The CDR3 runs 16 residues. The CDR3 region is CASSIIRDRGRNIQYF. The CDR3 DNA follows: TGTGCCAGCAGCATCATACGGGACAGGGGGAGAAACATTCAGTACTTC.

The rearrangement joins TRBV27 to TRBJ1-2; D remains ambiguous. The CDR3 runs 13 residues. Trimming stripped 8 bases from V and 4 bases from J, with 14 bases between. Per germline, CDR1 MNHEY and CDR2 SMNVEV (reference sequence). The CDR3 region is CASRTRDLYGYTF. The DNA of the CDR3 is TGTGCCAGCCGGACTCGCGACCTCTATGGCTACACCTTC.

The chain couples TRBV19 to TRBJ2-1; possible D gene TRBD1, 5 bases. V lost 6 bases to trimming and J lost 0 bases, with 9 bases between them. The germline CDR1 and CDR2 sequences are LNHDA and SQIVND (reference sequence). The CDR3 extends over 14 amino acids. CDR3 coding DNA: TGTGCCAGTAGGAGACAGAGCTCCTACAATGAGCAGTTCTTC. This gives the protein CASRRQSSYNEQFF. Using reference TRBV19 and TRBJ2-1 for the parts outside the CDR3, the full variable domain is DGGITQSPKYLFRKEGQNVTLSCEQNLNHDAMYWYRQDPGQGLRLIYYSQIVNDFQKGDIAEGYSVSREKKESFPLTVTSAQKNPTAFYLCASRRQSSYNEQFFGPGTRLTVL.

This clone was seen more than once but under ten times. The germline gene is not matched at one end of the junction; a read error may be the cause. The rearrangement uses TRBV10-3 and TRBJ2-4; TRBD1 matches 11 bases. The CDR3 is 15 residues long. The germline V gene has CDR1 ENHRY and CDR2 SYGVKD. CDR3 sequence: CASSGQGASKNIQYF. CDR3 in DNA: TGTGCCAGCAGTGGACAGGGGGCTTCCAAAAACATTCAGTACTTC.

The V gene is TRBV4-3, the J gene TRBJ2-6, with D possibly matching TRBD2 (6 bases). Trimming took 3 bases from V and 0 from J, leaving 9 bases between them. Per the germline V gene, CDR1 is LGHNA and CDR2 is YSLEER. This CDR3 comprises 16 residues. CDR3 sequence (DNA): TGCGCCAGCAGCCAGGACTATTACTCTGGGGCCAACGTCCTGACTTTC. Translated: CASSQDYYSGANVLTF.

CDR3 loop: CASSQDHQAYRTPLHF. The CDR3 bases are TGTGCCAGCAGCCAAGATCACCAGGCCTATAGGACACCCCTCCACTTT. This chain links TRBV4-2 with TRBJ1-6; D unclear. Germline V gene lookup returns CDR1 LGHNA and CDR2 YNFKEQ. V lost 0 bases, J lost 11 bases, and 17 bases lay in between. The CDR3 loop spans 16 amino acids.

This clone has just a few counts. This same CDR3 is encoded by further DNA sequences in the sample. The rearrangement uses TRBV11-2 and TRBJ2-1; D is possibly TRBD1 (6 bases). This CDR3 has 15 amino acids. Trimming took off 1 base at V and 3 bases at J, with 10 bases between the two ends. From germline, CDR1 is SGHAT and CDR2 FQNNGV. CDR3 sequence reads: CASSLAQGSYNEQFF. The CDR3 coding sequence is TGTGCCAGCAGCTTAGCTCAGGGGAGCTACAATGAGCAGTTCTTC.

This clone was detected only a few times. The chain combines TRBV5-1 with TRBJ2-3, with no clear D. V lost 0 bases and J 6 bases, leaving 5 bases between the germline ends. Germline V gene lookup returns CDR1 SGHRS and CDR2 YFSETQ. The length of the CDR3 is 12 residues. CDR3 bases: TGCGCCAGCAGCTTGGGGCAGGATACGCAGTATTTT. Encoded protein: CASSLGQDTQYF.

The gene calls are TRBV28 and TRBJ2-3; 8 bases fit TRBD2. The V segment lost 6 bases and the J segment 1 base; nucleotides outside the gene matches: 15. The CDR3 runs to 18 residues. The germline CDR1 and CDR2 sequences are MDHEN and SYDVKM. The CDR3 nucleotides read TGTGCCAGCAGCCCCGCCGGCGCGGGGGGTTCTGGCACAGATACGCAGTATTTT. Translating it yields CASSPAGAGGSGTDTQYF.

This clone has a handful of counts. Other DNA sequences in the same sample also yield this CDR3. The chain carries TRBV7-2 and TRBJ2-4, with TRBD1 identical over 7 bases. Germline CDR1 and CDR2: SGHTA and FQGNSA. The CDR3 is 16 amino acids. The V gene end was trimmed by 5 bases and the J gene end by 0 bases; junction bases not matched to a gene: 7. The CDR3 DNA reads as TGTGCCAGCAGCCCCCGGACAGGACTAGCCAAAAACATTCAGTACTTC. This gives the protein CASSPRTGLAKNIQYF.

The chain uses TRBV4-1 and TRBJ1-4, with 9 positions matching TRBD1. After removal of 4 bases from V and 8 bases from J, the junction contained 8 bases not matched to a gene. The CDR3 runs to 15 residues. The germline gives CDR1 MGHRA, CDR2 YSYEKL. The DNA for the CDR3 is TGCGCCAGCAGCCGACAGGGGGAAGTGTGGGAAAAACTGTTTTTT. Residues: CASSRQGEVWEKLFF.

CDR3 loop: CAMGQSDTEAFF. The CDR3 DNA follows: TGTGCCATGGGACAATCGGACACTGAAGCTTTCTTT. This chain links TRBV10-3 with TRBJ1-1, with D possibly being TRBD1 (6 bases). V was cut by 9 bases and J by 3 bases, with 11 bases left in between. The CDR3 totals 12 residues. The germline V gene has CDR1 ENHRY and CDR2 SYGVKD.

This clone was observed a few times. The chain couples TRBV7-2 to TRBJ2-5; TRBD2 aligns across 14 bases. Trimming cost V 5 bases and J 5 bases; bases outside gene matches: 13. Germline V lookup: CDR1 SGHTA, CDR2 FQGNSA. The CDR3 covers 18 residues. In DNA, the CDR3 is TGTGCCAGCAGCACGCGACTAGCGGGGGGGCTTGTGCGGGAGACCCAGTACTTC. Translating it yields CASSTRLAGGLVRETQYF.

The CDR3 protein is CASSPSGEGYNEQFF. Written as DNA, the CDR3 is TGTGCCAGCAGCCCGTCGGGAGAAGGGTACAATGAGCAGTTCTTC. This sequence joins TRBV7-3 and TRBJ2-1; D is perhaps TRBD2 (6 bases). Germline V gene lookup returns CDR1 SGHTA and CDR2 FQGTGA. Trimming shortened V by 5 bases and J by 4 bases, and 15 bases separated the two germline ends. The CDR3 length is 15 residues.

V and J are TRBV7-9 and TRBJ2-7; the D is unclear. The CDR3 extends over 13 amino acids. The ends were cut back, 1 base at V and 6 bases at J, with 10 bases in the middle. Germline V gene sequence: CDR1 SEHNR, CDR2 FQNEAQ (reference sequence). CDR3: CASSLDFPSEQYF. The CDR3 DNA reads as TGTGCCAGCAGCTTAGACTTCCCTTCCGAGCAGTACTTC.

The chain's CDR3 is CATSRDTGDQETQYF. In nucleotides, the CDR3 is TGTGCCACCAGCAGAGACACGGGGGACCAAGAGACCCAGTACTTC. The chain has TRBV15 and TRBJ2-5; a possible D gene is TRBD2 (6 bases). The germline V and J ends were trimmed by 0 bases and 0 bases, with 8 bases remaining between them. CDR1 is LNHNV and CDR2 is YYDKDF in the germline V gene (reference sequence). The CDR3 has 15 amino acids.